The 5 T cell receptor beta chains listed next were all sequenced from one sample in a study of cytomegalovirus exposure and HLA in healthy donors. Here immunoSEQ multiplex PCR was the method, and the copy in TCRdb shows in-frame clones only, minus some. Among 70,000 to 95,000 clones listed, approximately 93% were seen once. Sample: PBMCs. The origin of the receptors is a woman aged 25-40 years in good health and CMV-seronegative.

The chain is built from TRBV4-1 and TRBJ2-1, with 14 bases aligning to TRBD2. Trimming at V came to 6 bases and at J to 6 bases, leaving 4 bases not matched to a gene. Germline CDR1 reads MGHRA; CDR2 reads YSYEKL. CDR3 size: 15 residues. The CDR3 region has the DNA TGCGCCAGCAGTCAGGGACTAGCGGGGGTCAATGAGCAGTTCTTC. Translation gives CASSQGLAGVNEQFF.

The genes are TRBV6-1 and TRBJ2-4; D is uncertain. Germline V gene lookup returns CDR1 MNHNS and CDR2 SASEGT. V was shortened by 5 bases and J by 0 bases, with 8 bases between the two germline ends. The CDR3 runs to 14 residues. CDR3 residues: CASSMGLAKNIQYF. The CDR3, as DNA: TGTGCCAGCAGTATGGGCCTAGCCAAAAACATTCAGTACTTC.

This clone was found once. The genes are TRBV5-4 and TRBJ2-2; possible D gene TRBD1, 5 bases. Germline V CDR1 and CDR2: SGHNT, YYREEE (reference sequence). The CDR3 covers 13 residues. V lost 1 base to trimming and J lost 6 bases, with 7 bases between them. As DNA, the CDR3 is TGTGCCAGCAGCTTGAAAGGGGCCGGGGAGCTGTTTTTT. This encodes CASSLKGAGELFF. Complete variable domain (other parts from reference TRBV5-4 and TRBJ2-2): ETGVTQSPTHLIKTRGQQVTLRCSSQSGHNTVSWYQQALGQGPQFIFQYYREEENGRGNFPPRFSGLQFPNYSSELNVNALELDDSALYLCASSLKGAGELFFGEGSRLTVL.

The rearrangement joins TRBV5-1 to TRBJ2-5, with D perhaps matching TRBD1 (6 bases). Looked up from germline, CDR1 is SGHRS and CDR2 is YFSETQ. V lost 0 bases, J lost 5 bases, and 11 bases lay in between. The CDR3 covers 14 residues. For the CDR3, the DNA is TGCGCCAGCAGCTTGGCAGGGGTGGAGGAGACCCAGTACTTC. This encodes CASSLAGVEETQYF.

The rearrangement links TRBV5-4 to TRBJ1-2; TRBD1 is a possible D gene (6 bases). The CDR3 has 13 amino acids. From germline, CDR1 is SGHNT and CDR2 YYREEE (reference sequence). Trimming took 4 bases from V and 4 from J, leaving 11 bases between them. CDR3 in amino acids: CASSLTGSYGYTF. DNA of the CDR3: TGTGCCAGCAGCCTAACAGGGAGCTATGGCTACACCTTC.